What follows are 13 T cell receptor beta chains derived from one specimen sequenced in a study of metastatic and nonmetastatic thyroid tumors. No patient had received any treatment before thyroid surgery. TCRdb re-called the PCR reads with MiXCR. The data show about 82,000 clones, with approximately 12% seen just once and around 8.8% held by the top ten. The sequenced material came from tumor tissue. These receptors originate from a female donor with papillary thyroid cancer or a benign thyroid nodule (not recorded which). Some clones in this sample may be carry-over from other donors' samples.

This clone was detected a few times. V is TRBV6-1 and J is TRBJ1-2, with D unclear. This CDR3 comprises 14 residues. V was pared by 3 bases and J by 2 bases, with 10 bases between. The germline CDR1 and CDR2 sequences are MNHNS and SASEGT. The CDR3 here is CASSDRTRNYGYTF. CDR3 in DNA: TGTGCCAGCAGTGACAGGACCCGAAACTATGGCTACACCTTC.

This clone was counted many times. V and J are TRBV20-1 and TRBJ2-7; 13 bases match TRBD2. J gave up 5 bases and V 5 bases, and 9 bases lay outside the gene matches. CDR3 size: 15 residues. CDR1 DFQATT and CDR2 SNEGSKA come from the germline V gene (reference sequence). The CDR3 DNA reads TGCAGTGCTGGGGGGACTAGCGGGACACCGGACGAGCAGTACTTC. Protein: CSAGGTSGTPDEQYF.

This clone was observed many times. The chain combines TRBV2 with TRBJ2-1; 8 nucleotides line up with TRBD2. This CDR3 spans 13 amino acids. The germline V gene encodes CDR1 SNHLY and CDR2 FYNNEI. J gave up 9 bases and V 7 bases, and 8 bases lay outside the gene matches. CDR3 protein: CASKKRENGEQFF. CDR3 sequence (DNA): TGTGCCAGCAAGAAGCGGGAGAACGGTGAGCAGTTCTTC. Drawing the rest from reference TRBV2 and TRBJ2-1, the complete variable domain is EPEVTQTPSHQVTQMGQEVILRCVPISNHLYFYWYRQILGQKVEFLVSFYNNEISEKSEIFDDQFSVERPDGSNFTLKIRSTKLEDSAMYFCASKKRENGEQFFGPGTRLTVL.

This clone was recorded many times. CDR3: CSANLIGRGADTQYF. The DNA of the CDR3 is TGCAGTGCTAACCTCATTGGGCGGGGGGCAGATACGCAGTATTTT. This chain uses TRBV20-1 with TRBJ2-3, with TRBD2 matching 8 bases. This CDR3 is built from 15 residues. Germline trimming cut 4 bases from V and 4 bases from J; bases unmatched to any gene: 10. The V gene's germline CDR1 is DFQATT and CDR2 SNEGSKA (reference sequence).

This clone was seen more than once but under ten times. The chain combines TRBV28 with TRBJ2-7; 7 bases fit TRBD1. Germline CDR1 and CDR2: MDHEN and SYDVKM. The CDR3 is 14 residues long. CDR3 protein: CESSWDSPYYEQYF. The CDR3 DNA is TGTGAAAGCAGCTGGGACAGTCCCTACTACGAGCAGTACTTC.

Comments on this clone: A much larger clone is a single base away; this may be a read error. This rearrangement joins TRBV20-1 to TRBJ2-1, with 11 bases fitting TRBD2. Germline-derived CDR1 and CDR2 are DFQATT and SNEGSKA (reference sequence). This CDR3 contains 14 residues. V lost 4 bases and J lost 5; bases outside the gene matches: 4. The CDR3 is CSATLAGVNNEQFF. DNA of the CDR3: TGCAGTGCTACACTAGCGGGGGTTAACAATGAGCAGTTCTTC.

This clone was seen a few times. This sequence may be a read error, since a much larger clone differs from it by one base. The chain recombines TRBV28 with TRBJ2-5; D not resolved. This CDR3 is built from 11 residues. V lost 2 bases and J lost 5, with 3 bases in between. Germline V gives CDR1 MDHEN, CDR2 SYDVKM. The DNA of the CDR3 is TGTGCCAGCAGTTTAGTGGAGACCCAGTACTTC. As protein: CASSLVETQYF.

In this sample, this clone turned up many times. J is TRBJ2-4 and V is TRBV20-1; 9 bases are shared with TRBD1. Germline loops: CDR1 DFQATT, CDR2 SNEGSKA (reference sequence). V lost 1 base to trimming and J lost 6 bases; unmatched junction nucleotides: 4. This CDR3 comprises 14 residues. The CDR3 protein is CSARGQGGLNIQYF. The CDR3 DNA reads as TGCAGTGCTAGAGGACAGGGGGGCTTAAACATTCAGTACTTC.

Remarks on this clone: A read error may explain this, as a much larger clone is one base away. The rearrangement joins TRBV5-6 to TRBJ2-7, with D tentatively TRBD2 (6 bases). This CDR3 has 16 amino acids. Germline V gene sequence: CDR1 SGHDT, CDR2 YYEEEE. As DNA, the CDR3 is TGTGCCATCAGCTTGGACCCCGGGGGTTTGGTGGGTGAGCAGTACTTC. It is translated as CAISLDPGGLVGEQYF.

This clone came up many times. The CDR3 DNA reads TGTGCCTGGAGCCCGGGAGGGGCGACCTACGAGCAGTACTTC. This translates into CAWSPGGATYEQYF. The genes are TRBV30 and TRBJ2-7; TRBD2 matches at 8 bases. CDR1 and CDR2 (germline): GTSNPN, SVGIG (reference sequence). J gave up 2 bases and V 3 bases, and 6 bases lay outside the gene matches. The CDR3 consists of 14 residues.

This clone was detected many times. The chain carries TRBV27 and TRBJ2-2; 7 bases are shared with TRBD1. This CDR3 has 15 residues. V lost 6 bases, J lost 4 bases, and 8 bases stayed unmatched. Looked up from germline, CDR1 is MNHEY and CDR2 is SMNVEV (reference sequence). The DNA of the CDR3 is TGTGCCAGCAGAACTGACAGGGTGGGCACCGGGGAGCTGTTTTTT. Translation: CASRTDRVGTGELFF.

Ten or more counts support this clone. V gene TRBV20-1 combines with J gene TRBJ1-5, with TRBD1 identical over 7 bases. The CDR3 covers 13 residues. Unmatched junction bases numbered 4, after V lost 5 bases and J lost 3 bases. Germline CDR1 and CDR2: DFQATT and SNEGSKA (reference sequence). CDR3 DNA sequence: TGCAGTGCTGGGACAGTTAACAATCAGCCCCAGCATTTT. It is translated as CSAGTVNNQPQHF.

This clone was recorded many times. V gene TRBV12-3 or TRBV12-4 combines with J gene TRBJ1-5; D is possibly TRBD1 (5 bases). This CDR3 is 16 amino acids long. The V end lost 9 bases, the J end lost 7 bases, and 25 bases lay between the germline ends. CDR3: CASLLAGEESGQPQHF. The CDR3 coding sequence is TGTGCCAGTCTACTCGCGGGGGAAGAATCGGGGCAGCCCCAGCATTTT.